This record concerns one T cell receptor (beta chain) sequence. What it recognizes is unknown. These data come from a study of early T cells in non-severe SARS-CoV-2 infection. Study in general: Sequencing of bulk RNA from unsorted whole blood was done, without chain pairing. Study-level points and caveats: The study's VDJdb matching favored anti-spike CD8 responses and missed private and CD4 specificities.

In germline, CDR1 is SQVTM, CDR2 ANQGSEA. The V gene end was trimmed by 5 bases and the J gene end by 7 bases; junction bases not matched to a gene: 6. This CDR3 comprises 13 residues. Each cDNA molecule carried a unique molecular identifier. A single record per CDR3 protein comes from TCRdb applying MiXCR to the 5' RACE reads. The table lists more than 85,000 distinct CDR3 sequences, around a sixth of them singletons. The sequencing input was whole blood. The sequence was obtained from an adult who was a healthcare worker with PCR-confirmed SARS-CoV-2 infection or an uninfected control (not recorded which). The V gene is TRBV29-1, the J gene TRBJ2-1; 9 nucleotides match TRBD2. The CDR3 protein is CSVRGLAVNEQFF. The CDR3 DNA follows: TGCAGCGTTCGGGGACTAGCTGTGAATGAGCAGTTCTTC.